This TCR beta chain was obtained from a study of cytomegalovirus exposure and HLA in healthy donors. General study points: Later analysis showed TCR association rates varying by HLA locus, highest for DRB1 and lowest for HLA-C.

60 Vbeta and 13 Jbeta primers were used in PCR. Only in-frame clones appear in the TCRdb table, and some are missing; sequencing was by immunoSEQ multiplex PCR. Seen here are about 150,000 clones, approximately 84% observed once, and the top ten hold under 5%. Germline V gives CDR1 MNHEY, CDR2 SMNVEV (reference sequence). Trimming cost V 5 bases and J 9 bases, with 8 bases left between them. This CDR3 comprises 11 residues. In regard to this clone: The antigen remains undetermined.

The TCR originated in a girl aged 5-17 years in good health and CMV-seropositive. The rearrangement links TRBV27 to TRBJ2-1, with D possibly TRBD1 on 5 matching bases. The sequencing input was PBMCs. CDR3: CASSQGLEQFF. The CDR3 DNA follows: TGTGCCAGCAGTCAGGGTCTTGAGCAGTTCTTC.